This T cell receptor (beta chain) is drawn from a study of somatic mutations in cytotoxic T cells in rheumatoid arthritis. The V gene's germline CDR1 is SGHVS and CDR2 FNYEAQ. There are 16 residues in the CDR3. Losses at the gene ends were 5 bases for V and 4 bases for J; bases not matched to a gene: 13. A note on this clone: Antigen specificity is unknown.

General observations from the study: Age-matched healthy controls and rheumatoid arthritis patients had CD8+ T-cell clonality that did not differ significantly.

The protocol was immunoSEQ multiplex PCR, while the TCRdb copy is restricted to in-frame clones and leaves out a portion. Among about 11,000 clones, roughly 74% were seen once, and the ten largest hold 11%. This receptor was obtained from a middle-aged woman in good health. The rearrangement links TRBV7-6 to TRBJ1-1; 7 nucleotides agree with TRBD1. The material sequenced was CD8+ T cells sorted from blood. CDR3 residues: CASSLREQGVGTEAFF. The CDR3 DNA sequence: TGTGCCAGCAGCCTGCGGGAGCAGGGGGTGGGCACTGAAGCTTTCTTT.